Listed below are T cell receptor beta chains from one sample, sequenced in a study of PD-1 blockade in classical Hodgkin lymphoma. Produced via immunoSEQ multiplex PCR; TCRdb's table is partial and in-frame only. Among 50,000 to 75,000 clones listed, around 89% were seen once. The sample here was peripheral blood mononuclear cells (PBMCs), taken at baseline. Receptors were obtained from a human donor with classical Hodgkin lymphoma. CDR3s include the opening cysteine and the closing phenylalanine or tryptophan. The D gene is left open where the match is weak. Not all rows give a size; the values are once, few, many and, for expanded clones, a class.

NA	TRBJ1-4	TRBD1	TRBV19	TGTGCCAGTAGCCCGGGACAGGACAATGAAAAACTGTTTTTT	CASSPGQDNEKLFF
NA	TRBJ1-2	NA	TRBV4-2	TGTGCCAGCAGCGGAGGAGGGCCGGGCTATGGCTACACCTTC	CASSGGGPGYGYTF
NA	TRBJ2-6	NA	TRBV7-3	TGTGCCAGCAGCCGGACAGATGGGGCCAACGTCCTGACTTTC	CASSRTDGANVLTF
NA	TRBJ2-2	TRBD1	TRBV28	TGTGCCAGCAGTTTAAACAGGGGGAACACCGGGGAGCTGTTTTTT	CASSLNRGNTGELFF
NA	TRBJ2-7	NA	TRBV18	TGTGCCAGCTCCCCCGACGGGACGACCTACGAGCAGTACTTC	CASSPDGTTYEQYF
NA	TRBJ1-3	TRBD1	TRBV2	TGTGCCAGCAGGCGGACAGGGGACTCTGGAAACACCATATATTTT	CASRRTGDSGNTIYF
NA	TRBJ2-7	NA	TRBV5-4	TGTGCCAGCAGCTCGAAGACCGGACCGTATAGCTCCTACGAGCAGTACTTC	CASSSKTGPYSSYEQYF
NA	TRBJ2-2	NA	TRBV27	TGTGCCAGCAGTCCCCTGGCCGGGCTATCGAACACCGGGGAGCTGTTTTTT	CASSPLAGLSNTGELFF
once	TRBJ1-1	TRBD1	TRBV2	TGTGCCAGCAAATCTACAGGGGGCATCAGCGCAGCTTTCTTT	CASKSTGGISAAFF
NA	TRBJ2-3	TRBD1	TRBV7-3	TGTGCCAGCAGCCCCGGGACAGGGGGCCCCGCAGATACGCAGTATTTT	CASSPGTGGPADTQYF
NA	TRBJ1-4	TRBD1	TRBV11-2	TGTGCCAGCAGCTCAGACAGGGAATTTAACGAAAAACTGTTTTTT	CASSSDREFNEKLFF
few	TRBJ1-4	NA	TRBV5-1	TGCGCCAGCAGCCGTGGGGGGGACACGGAGGTTGAAAAACTGTTTTTT	CASSRGGDTEVEKLFF
NA	TRBJ2-7	NA	TRBV5-1	TGCGCCAGCAGCTTGGACTTCTCGATCTCCTACGAGCAGTACTTC	CASSLDFSISYEQYF
once	TRBJ1-2	NA	TRBV20-1	TGCAGTGCTAGAGAGAGGAATGGCTACACCTTC	CSARERNGYTF
NA	TRBJ2-5	TRBD1	TRBV14	TGTGCCAGCAGCCTCCTAGGGGGCGGAGAGACCCAGTACTTC	CASSLLGGGETQYF
once	TRBJ1-1	NA	TRBV7-9	TGTGCCAGCAGCTTAATGAACACTGAAGCTTTCTTT	CASSLMNTEAFF
NA	TRBJ2-5	NA	TRBV28	TGTGCCACCACCCGGCGGCCCAGCGGGGAGACCCAGTACTTC	CATTRRPSGETQYF
NA	TRBJ1-1	NA	TRBV4-2	TGTGCCAGCAGCCAAGATTTGGGGGGCCGTGGCACTGAAGCTTTCTTT	CASSQDLGGRGTEAFF
NA	TRBJ1-1	NA	TRBV19	TGTGCCAGTAGTATAGGTGGACAGAACACTGAAGCTTTCTTT	CASSIGGQNTEAFF
NA	TRBJ2-7	TRBD1	TRBV6-1	TGTGCCAGCCCTCGGACAGGGACCCACTACGAGCAGTACTTC	CASPRTGTHYEQYF
NA	TRBJ2-7	NA	TRBV6-1	TGTGCCAGCAGTTATGGCTTGTTCTACGAGCAGTACTTC	CASSYGLFYEQYF
once	TRBJ2-5	TRBD2	TRBV11-3	TGTGCCAGCAGCCCCGGACTAGCGGGGGAAGAGACCCAGTACTTC	CASSPGLAGEETQYF
NA	TRBJ2-1	NA	TRBV7-6	TGTGCCAGCAGCCCTCCCGGAGCGCCGGTCTACAATGAGCAGTTCTTC	CASSPPGAPVYNEQFF
NA	TRBJ1-4	NA	TRBV19	TGTGCCAGTAGTGAGGGGTTAACTAATGAAAAACTGTTTTTT	CASSEGLTNEKLFF
NA	TRBJ1-1	NA	TRBV29-1	TGCAGCGTTGCTCAATTACCTGGGGAGACGAACACTGAAGCTTTCTTT	CSVAQLPGETNTEAFF
NA	TRBJ2-7	NA	TRBV4-1	TGCGCCAGCAGCCAACGCGGGAATTACGAGCAGTACTTC	CASSQRGNYEQYF
NA	TRBJ2-3	NA	TRBV5-1	TGCGCCAGCAGCTTGTCGCCCTCTCCTAGCACAGATACGCAGTATTTT	CASSLSPSPSTDTQYF
NA	TRBJ2-7	TRBD2	TRBV5-1	TGCGCCAGCAGCTTGGATGGGGGGGTCGCCTACGAGCAGTACTTC	CASSLDGGVAYEQYF
NA	TRBJ1-2	NA	TRBV6-5	TGTGCCAGCGACCCCCTTACGACAGATTATGGCTACACCTTC	CASDPLTTDYGYTF
NA	TRBJ2-7	NA	TRBV28	TGTGCCAGCAGCTCCCAGGAAACGCGGGCGGGGAGCCGGGGGGAGCAGTACTTC	CASSSQETRAGSRGEQYF
NA	TRBJ2-7	TRBD1	TRBV7-2	TGTGCCAGCAGCCCCGCAGGGGGCGCGTACGAGCAGTACTTC	CASSPAGGAYEQYF
once	TRBJ1-3	NA	TRBV7-7	TGTGCCAGCAGCTTCGGGCAGGGCTCTGGAAACACCATATATTTT	CASSFGQGSGNTIYF
NA	TRBJ1-2	NA	TRBV30	TGTGCCTGCGCCGGGACCGTCCTAGGAGGCTACACCTTC	CACAGTVLGGYTF
NA	TRBJ2-5	NA	TRBV15	TGTGCCACCAGCAGAGATTTGCGCGGAGAGACCCAGTACTTC	CATSRDLRGETQYF
few	TRBJ2-7	TRBD1	TRBV6-6	TGTGCCAGCAGTTACTCTGACAGGGTCAACGAGCAGTACTTC	CASSYSDRVNEQYF
NA	TRBJ2-4	NA	TRBV12-5	TGTGCTAGTGGTTTGGATTCGAGGGGGGAAGCCAAAAACATTCAGTACTTC	CASGLDSRGEAKNIQYF
NA	TRBJ1-2	NA	TRBV5-6	TGTGCCAGCAGCATAAGGGTATTGGATAACTATGGCTACACCTTC	CASSIRVLDNYGYTF
NA	TRBJ1-4	TRBD1	TRBV7-9	TGTGCCAGCAGCGCCGGGACAGGCAATGAAAAACTGTTTTTT	CASSAGTGNEKLFF
NA	TRBJ2-5	TRBD1	TRBV5-1	TGCGCCAGCAGCGACAGGGTTGCCGGGGAGACCCAGTACTTC	CASSDRVAGETQYF
NA	TRBJ2-3	NA	TRBV4-2	TGTGCCAGCAGCCAAGGGGTCCGAAGTAGGGATGAGGTAGATACGCAGTATTTT	CASSQGVRSRDEVDTQYF